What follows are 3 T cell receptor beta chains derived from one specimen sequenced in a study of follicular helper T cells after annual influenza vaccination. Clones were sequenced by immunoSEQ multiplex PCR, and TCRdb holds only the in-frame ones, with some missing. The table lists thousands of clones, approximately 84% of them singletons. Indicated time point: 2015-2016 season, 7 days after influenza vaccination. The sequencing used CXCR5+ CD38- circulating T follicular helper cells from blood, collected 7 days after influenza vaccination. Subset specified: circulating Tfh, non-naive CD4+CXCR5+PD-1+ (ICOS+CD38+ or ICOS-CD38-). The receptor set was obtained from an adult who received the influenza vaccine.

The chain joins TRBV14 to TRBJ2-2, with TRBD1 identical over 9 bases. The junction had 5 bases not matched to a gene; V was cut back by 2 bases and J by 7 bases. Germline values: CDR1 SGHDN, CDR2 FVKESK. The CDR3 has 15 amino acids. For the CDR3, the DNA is TGTGCCAGCAGCCAACGGGACAGGGCGATCGGGGAGCTGTTTTTT. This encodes CASSQRDRAIGELFF. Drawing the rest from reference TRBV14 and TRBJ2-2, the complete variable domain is EAGVTQFPSHSVIEKGQTVTLRCDPISGHDNLYWYRRVMGKEIKFLLHFVKESKQDESGMPNNRFLAERTGGTYSTLKVQPAELEDSGVYFCASSQRDRAIGELFFGEGSRLTVL.

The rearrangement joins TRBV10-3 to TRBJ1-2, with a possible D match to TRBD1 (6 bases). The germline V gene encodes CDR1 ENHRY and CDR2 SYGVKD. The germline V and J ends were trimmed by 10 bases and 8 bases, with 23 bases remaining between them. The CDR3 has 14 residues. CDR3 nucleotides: TGTGCCACCGCTGTCAGGGGAAGGGAGGACGGCTACACCTTC. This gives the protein CATAVRGREDGYTF.

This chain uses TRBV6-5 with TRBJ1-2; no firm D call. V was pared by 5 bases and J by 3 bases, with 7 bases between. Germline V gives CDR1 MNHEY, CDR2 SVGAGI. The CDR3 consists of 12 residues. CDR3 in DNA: TGTGCCAGCAGTCCGAGGGACTATGGCTACACCTTC. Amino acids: CASSPRDYGYTF.